One sample yielded the 15 T cell receptor beta chains listed below, sequenced in a study of memory CD4+ T cells and cytomegalovirus serostatus. The sort gate was single viable CD3+CD4+CD8-CD45RO+ cells for memory CD4+ T cells. Here immunoSEQ multiplex PCR was the method, and the copy in TCRdb shows in-frame clones only, minus some. Of over 65,000 clones in the sample, approximately 80% were seen once. The sequenced sample consisted of memory CD4+ T cells from blood. The receptors come from an adult in good health and CMV-seronegative.

This clone was detected once. The chain employs TRBV19 and TRBJ2-3; D call uncertain. The CDR3 contains 13 residues. CDR1 LNHDA and CDR2 SQIVND come from the germline V gene (reference sequence). V was shortened by 1 base and J by 4 bases, with 6 bases between the two germline ends. The CDR3 is CASSIGRADTQYF. CDR3 in DNA: TGTGCCAGTAGTATAGGACGTGCAGATACGCAGTATTTT.

This clone was observed once. The chain couples TRBV28 to TRBJ2-2, with D possibly matching TRBD1 (6 bases). Trimming stripped 9 bases from V and 0 bases from J, with 8 bases between. The CDR3 covers 13 residues. Germline CDR1 reads MDHEN; CDR2 reads SYDVKM. The CDR3 DNA follows: TGTGCCAGTGGACAGACGAACACCGGGGAGCTGTTTTTT. Protein: CASGQTNTGELFF.

The genes are TRBV5-1 and TRBJ1-2; D is perhaps TRBD1 (5 bases). The germline V and J ends were trimmed by 3 bases and 0 bases, with 15 bases remaining between them. Germline V gene data show CDR1 as SGHRS and CDR2 as YFSETQ. The CDR3 consists of 16 residues. In DNA, the CDR3 is TGCGCCAGCAGCTCTGACAGCCGCGCAGCTAACTATGGCTACACCTTC. It codes for CASSSDSRAANYGYTF.

The V gene is TRBV6-6, the J gene TRBJ1-2, with 7 bases matching TRBD1. The CDR3 runs to 12 residues. After removal of 6 bases from V and 7 bases from J, the junction contained 5 bases not matched to a gene. Per germline, CDR1 MNHNY and CDR2 SVGAGI (reference sequence). The CDR3 sequence is CASRQGTSGYTF. The CDR3, as DNA: TGTGCCAGCAGACAGGGGACGAGTGGCTACACCTTC.

The V and J genes are TRBV6-4 and TRBJ2-1, with 11 bases that match TRBD2. The CDR3 consists of 15 residues. Trimming removed 2 bases from V and 7 bases from J; junction bases left unmatched: 4. Germline-derived CDR1 and CDR2 are MRHNA and SNTAGT. Here the CDR3 reads CASSDLAGGRNEQFF. The CDR3 coding sequence is TGTGCCAGCAGTGACCTAGCGGGGGGTAGAAATGAGCAGTTCTTC.

The chain has TRBV28 and TRBJ2-5, with 11 bases that match TRBD2. V dropped 6 bases and J dropped 5; count of bases not matched to a gene: 5. The CDR3 is made up of 14 amino acids. Per germline, CDR1 MDHEN and CDR2 SYDVKM. DNA for the CDR3: TGTGCCAGCAGGACACTAGCGGGGGCCGAGACCCAGTACTTC. Translation gives CASRTLAGAETQYF. Together with reference TRBV28 and TRBJ2-5, the CDR3 gives the full variable domain: DVKVTQSSRYLVKRTGEKVFLECVQDMDHENMFWYRQDPGLGLRLIYFSYDVKMKEKGDIPEGYSVSREKKERFSLILESASTNQTSMYLCASRTLAGAETQYFGPGTRLLVL.

The chain uses TRBV28 and TRBJ1-2; 10 bases map to TRBD1. The CDR3 consists of 16 residues. The V segment lost 3 bases and the J segment 4 bases; nucleotides outside the gene matches: 8. Germline CDR1 MDHEN, CDR2 SYDVKM. CDR3 in DNA: TGTGCCAGCAGTTTCGGGACAGGGGTGACGGGCTATGGCTACACCTTC. Translated, it gives CASSFGTGVTGYGYTF.

The chain uses TRBV25-1 and TRBJ1-4, with 9 positions matching TRBD1. The CDR3 is 13 amino acids. Germline values: CDR1 MGHDK, CDR2 SYGVNS. J was trimmed by 5 bases and V by 6 bases; bases with no gene match: 1. The CDR3 DNA reads TGTGCCAGCAGACAGGGGGCGAATGAAAAACTGTTTTTT. Translation gives CASRQGANEKLFF.

The chain employs TRBV30 and TRBJ1-2; 8 nucleotides line up with TRBD1. Germline V gives CDR1 GTSNPN, CDR2 SVGIG (reference sequence). The junction had 8 bases not matched to a gene; V was cut back by 3 bases and J by 5 bases. The CDR3 totals 14 residues. The DNA for the CDR3 is TGTGCCTGGAGCGCGATCCGACAGGGGTATGGCTACACCTTC. It translates to CAWSAIRQGYGYTF.

The chain has TRBV27 and TRBJ2-5, with D possibly TRBD2 on 5 matching bases. The V gene's germline CDR1 is MNHEY and CDR2 SMNVEV (reference sequence). V gave up 0 bases and J gave up 2 bases, with 10 bases separating them. CDR3 length: 15 residues. The DNA of the CDR3 is TGTGCCAGCAGTTTATCGCGGGCACGACAAGAGACCCAGTACTTC. It specifies CASSLSRARQETQYF.

The J gene is TRBJ2-1, the V gene TRBV9; D unresolved. Per the germline V gene, CDR1 is SGDLS and CDR2 is YYNGEE. V dropped 0 bases and J dropped 7 bases, with 8 bases sitting between them. This CDR3 comprises 13 residues. The CDR3 nucleotides are TGTGCCAGCAGCGTAGCTGGGCGTAATGAGCAGTTCTTC. The encoded protein is CASSVAGRNEQFF. The full variable domain, its missing parts supplied by reference TRBV9 and TRBJ2-1, is DSGVTQTPKHLITATGQRVTLRCSPRSGDLSVYWYQQSLDQGLQFLIQYYNGEERAKGNILERFSAQQFPDLHSELNLSSLELGDSALYFCASSVAGRNEQFFGPGTRLTVL.

The gene calls are TRBV2 and TRBJ1-5; D unresolved. Trimming shortened V by 5 bases and J by 4 bases, and 6 bases separated the two germline ends. The germline V gene has CDR1 SNHLY and CDR2 FYNNEI. The CDR3 is 12 residues long. CDR3 protein: CASSTVNQPQHF. The CDR3 nucleotides read TGTGCCAGCAGTACGGTAAATCAGCCCCAGCATTTT.

The chain couples TRBV6-5 to TRBJ1-1, with a possible D match to TRBD1 (5 bases). CDR1 is MNHEY and CDR2 is SVGAGI in the germline V gene. V lost 5 bases and J lost 5, with 15 bases in between. The length of the CDR3 is 14 residues. The CDR3 loop is CASSVGGVRTEAFF. The CDR3 DNA is TGTGCCAGCAGTGTTGGAGGGGTTAGGACTGAAGCTTTCTTT.

This chain joins TRBV6-1 and TRBJ1-2; D remains ambiguous. Germline CDR1 reads MNHNS; CDR2 reads SASEGT. The CDR3 runs to 13 residues. V gave up 6 bases and J gave up 0 bases, with 8 bases separating them. The CDR3 loop reads CASRRLANYGYTF. CDR3 nucleotides: TGTGCCAGCAGAAGATTAGCTAACTATGGCTACACCTTC.

The chain combines TRBV11-3 with TRBJ2-7, with a tentative D call TRBD1 (6 bases). The CDR3 runs 12 residues. Per the germline V gene, CDR1 is SGHNT and CDR2 is YENEEA. The V gene lost 5 bases and the J gene lost 4 bases, with 9 bases spanning the gap. The CDR3 region has the DNA TGTGCCAGCAGCGTGACAGGTTACGAGCAGTACTTC. Protein: CASSVTGYEQYF.